Shown below are 24 T cell receptor beta chains from a single sample sequenced in a study of T cells in Graves' hyperthyroidism and ophthalmopathy. Amplification targeted TCR beta CDR3 regions from RNA transcripts. The study used the HTBI primer set for a first-round RT-PCR of the TCR CDR3. TCRdb fed the multiplex PCR reads into MiXCR, producing one record per CDR3 protein. The table shows more than 75,000 distinct CDR3 sequences, with 51% occurring only once. The source material was blood. Every receptor here comes from a woman aged 35 to 49 with Graves' hyperthyroidism.

The gene calls are TRBV15 and TRBJ1-5; the match to TRBD1 covers 7 bases. The V segment lost 0 bases and the J segment 5 bases; nucleotides outside the gene matches: 4. The CDR3 is 15 residues long. Germline-derived CDR1 and CDR2 are LNHNV and YYDKDF (reference sequence). CDR3 sequence: CATSRDRQGYQPQHF. In DNA, the CDR3 is TGTGCCACCAGCAGAGATCGACAGGGTTATCAGCCCCAGCATTTT.

This clonotype was counted a few times. The chain uses TRBV7-9 and TRBJ2-7; 10 nucleotides match TRBD2. CDR3 length: 14 residues. Germline-derived CDR1 and CDR2 are SEHNR and FQNEAQ (reference sequence). Trimming cost V 5 bases and J 4 bases; bases outside gene matches: 5. The DNA for the CDR3 is TGTGCCAGCAGCCCCGGACTAGCGGTATACGAGCAGTACTTC. Its translation: CASSPGLAVYEQYF. The variable domain in full, completed from reference TRBV7-9 and TRBJ2-7, reads DTGVSQNPRHKITKRGQNVTFRCDPISEHNRLYWYRQTLGQGPEFLTYFQNEAQLEKSRLLSDRFSAERPKGSFSTLEIQRTEQGDSAMYLCASSPGLAVYEQYFGPGTRLTVT.

This clonotype was counted many times. The chain employs TRBV20-1 and TRBJ2-7; 10 bases are a match to TRBD1. CDR1 and CDR2 (germline): DFQATT, SNEGSKA (reference sequence). The V and J ends lost 6 bases and 3 bases, in that order; junction bases with no gene match: 5. There are 13 residues in the CDR3. The CDR3 loop reads CSAGTGANYEQYF. CDR3 DNA: TGCAGTGCCGGGACAGGGGCTAACTACGAGCAGTACTTC.

J is TRBJ2-7 and V is TRBV10-3; 8 nucleotides match TRBD2. This CDR3 has 14 amino acids. Germline values: CDR1 ENHRY, CDR2 SYGVKD. Trimming took 8 bases from V and 2 from J; bases not matched to a gene: 8. CDR3 bases: TGTGCCATCGGGCAAGCGGGAGCAGCCTACGAGCAGTACTTC. Translation gives CAIGQAGAAYEQYF.

This chain joins TRBV29-1 and TRBJ2-7, with D possibly TRBD2 on 6 matching bases. The CDR3 is made up of 12 amino acids. Germline values: CDR1 SQVTM, CDR2 ANQGSEA. Trimming removed 8 bases from V and 2 bases from J, with 13 bases in between. Here the CDR3 DNA reads TGCAGCTTTCCAGGCGGGACCTACGAGCAGTACTTC. Amino acid sequence: CSFPGGTYEQYF.

CDR3 residues: CASSLARGTDTQYF. As DNA, the CDR3 is TGTGCCAGCAGCTTAGCGCGAGGGACGGATACGCAGTATTTT. V is TRBV7-2 and J is TRBJ2-3; perhaps D is TRBD1 or TRBD2 (5 bases each). V was clipped by 0 bases and J by 6 bases, with 10 bases between them. Germline V gene data show CDR1 as SGHTA and CDR2 as FQGNSA. The CDR3 is 14 residues long. Using reference TRBV7-2 and TRBJ2-3 for the parts outside the CDR3, the full variable domain is GAGVSQSPSNKVTEKGKDVELRCDPISGHTALYWYRQSLGQGLEFLIYFQGNSAPDKSGLPSDRFSAERTGGSVSTLTIQRTQQEDSAVYLCASSLARGTDTQYFGPGTRLTVL.

This clonotype appeared many times. The gene calls are TRBV29-1 and TRBJ1-3; D call uncertain. The length of the CDR3 is 14 residues. V was shortened by 4 bases and J by 3 bases, with 13 bases between the two germline ends. CDR1 is SQVTM and CDR2 is ANQGSEA in the germline V gene. CDR3 coding DNA: TGCAGCGTTGGTTTAGGGCAGGTTGGAAACACCATATATTTT. Protein sequence: CSVGLGQVGNTIYF.

The chain employs TRBV7-8 and TRBJ1-6; D gene ambiguous. Trimming removed 4 bases from V and 7 bases from J, with 14 bases in between. The CDR3 loop spans 15 amino acids. The germline CDR1 and CDR2 sequences are SGHVS and FQNEAQ. CDR3 DNA sequence: TGTGCCAGCAGCTACGGACTAGCGGGCAATTCACCCCTCCACTTT. Residues: CASSYGLAGNSPLHF.

The CDR3: CASSPTGYSYEQYF. In DNA form, the CDR3 reads TGCGCCAGCAGCCCGACAGGCTACTCCTACGAGCAGTACTTC. The V call is TRBV5-1, the J call TRBJ2-7; tentative D call: TRBD1 (6 bases). This CDR3 has 14 residues. Trimming shortened V by 4 bases and J by 0 bases, and 11 bases separated the two germline ends. In germline, CDR1 is SGHRS, CDR2 YFSETQ.

This clonotype was observed many times. The chain joins TRBV20-1 to TRBJ2-6; no clear D. This CDR3 spans 15 amino acids. V lost 0 bases, J lost 0 bases, and 6 bases lay in between. CDR1 and CDR2 (germline): DFQATT, SNEGSKA (reference sequence). CDR3 protein: CSARDLRSGANVLTF. The CDR3 DNA reads as TGCAGTGCTAGAGATTTGCGCTCTGGGGCCAACGTCCTGACTTTC.

Only a few counts were recorded for this clonotype. The V gene is TRBV5-1, the J gene TRBJ1-6; D ambiguous. Germline V CDR1 and CDR2: SGHRS, YFSETQ. V was pared by 0 bases and J by 7 bases, with 11 bases between. This CDR3 region has 15 residues. The CDR3 loop reads CASSLVPKRNSPLHF. CDR3 coding DNA: TGCGCCAGCAGCTTGGTTCCCAAGAGGAATTCACCCCTCCACTTT.

The rearrangement uses TRBV5-6 and TRBJ2-6, with 11 positions matching TRBD1. Germline V gene data show CDR1 as SGHDT and CDR2 as YYEEEE. This CDR3 has 17 amino acids. V lost 0 bases and J lost 4; bases outside the gene matches: 3. CDR3 in DNA: TGTGCCAGCAGCTTGGGGACAGGGGGCTGGGGGGCCAACGTCCTGACTTTC. Protein sequence: CASSLGTGGWGANVLTF.

Of note for this clonotype: Since a much larger clone is just one base distant, this may be a read error. The conserved closing phenylalanine or tryptophan is absent in this CDR3, likely reflecting a read error. The CDR3, as DNA: TGTGCCAGCAGTTACCCGGGACAGGGCCCAAATCAGCCCCAGCATTCT. Protein product: CASSYPGQGPNQPQHS. The rearrangement joins TRBV6-6 to TRBJ1-5, with 9 bases that match TRBD1. With V trimmed by 2 bases and J by 4 bases, 6 bases remained unmatched. The CDR3 runs to 16 residues. The germline gives CDR1 MNHNY, CDR2 SVGAGI (reference sequence).

V gene TRBV15 combines with J gene TRBJ1-2; TRBD1 agrees at 7 bases. The CDR3 has 15 amino acids. Looked up from germline, CDR1 is LNHNV and CDR2 is YYDKDF (reference sequence). J gave up 4 bases and V 3 bases, and 8 bases lay outside the gene matches. CDR3 in DNA: TGTGCCACCAGCAGCTCGTCAGGGGGGGTCTATGGCTACACCTTC. Protein sequence: CATSSSSGGVYGYTF.

In its sample, this clonotype was seen many times. This chain uses TRBV20-1 with TRBJ1-3, with D possibly TRBD1 on 6 matching bases. The germline V and J ends were trimmed by 5 bases and 5 bases, with 13 bases remaining between them. Germline CDR1 DFQATT, CDR2 SNEGSKA (reference sequence). CDR3 length: 13 amino acids. The CDR3 reads CSAAGTTRNTIYF. In nucleotides, the CDR3 is TGCAGTGCTGCCGGGACAACCAGAAACACCATATATTTT.

In this sample, this clonotype is large. J is TRBJ2-5 and V is TRBV10-3, with TRBD1 identical over 9 bases. The CDR3 loop spans 13 amino acids. Germline V gene data show CDR1 as ENHRY and CDR2 as SYGVKD. V lost 9 bases to trimming and J lost 6 bases; unmatched junction nucleotides: 8. The CDR3 loop is CAIQTGGGKTQYF. The CDR3 DNA reads TGTGCCATTCAAACAGGGGGCGGGAAGACCCAGTACTTC.

In its sample, this clonotype was seen many times. The chain carries TRBV5-1 and TRBJ2-3, with a tentative D call TRBD1 (6 bases). The CDR3 extends over 15 amino acids. Germline CDR1 is SGHRS and CDR2 is YFSETQ. V lost 3 bases, J lost 3 bases, and 14 bases lay in between. CDR3 DNA: TGCGCCAGCAGCTCATGGACAGACAGGACAGATACGCAGTATTTT. Its translation: CASSSWTDRTDTQYF.

The chain has TRBV7-9 and TRBJ2-3; 7 bases agree with TRBD2. Looked up from germline, CDR1 is SEHNR and CDR2 is FQNEAQ (reference sequence). V was pared by 5 bases and J by 7 bases, with 18 bases of the junction left unmatched. This CDR3 is 17 amino acids long. The CDR3 loop is CASSPTGGAGYGYTQYF. The CDR3 DNA follows: TGTGCCAGCAGCCCCACAGGCGGAGCGGGGTACGGTTATACGCAGTATTTT.

Many counts were recorded for this clonotype. J is TRBJ2-5 and V is TRBV20-1, with TRBD1 matching over 7 bases. The junction had 4 bases not matched to a gene; V was cut back by 2 bases and J by 4 bases. Germline lookup yields CDR1 DFQATT and CDR2 SNEGSKA (reference sequence). The CDR3 is 13 amino acids. The DNA for the CDR3 is TGCAGTGCTAGACCCGGGACAGTAGAGACCCAGTACTTC. Residues: CSARPGTVETQYF.

This sequence joins TRBV29-1 and TRBJ2-5, with 13 bases aligning to TRBD2. V lost 5 bases, J lost 4 bases, and 1 base stayed unmatched. CDR3 length equals 13 residues. Germline values: CDR1 SQVTM, CDR2 ANQGSEA. In DNA form, the CDR3 reads TGCAGCGTTCGGACTAGCGGGAGAGAGACCCAGTACTTC. It translates to CSVRTSGRETQYF.

This clonotype was seen repeatedly, ten times or more. This chain uses TRBV2 with TRBJ2-7; unclear D gene. The CDR3 consists of 13 residues. Germline-derived CDR1 and CDR2 are SNHLY and FYNNEI. Between the trimmed V and J ends, which lost 5 bases and 0 bases, there was a span of 8 bases. The DNA of the CDR3 is TGTGCCAGCAGTCTTCAAACCTCCTACGAGCAGTACTTC. It specifies CASSLQTSYEQYF.

The chain links TRBV15 to TRBJ1-2; 7 bases align to TRBD1. In germline, CDR1 is LNHNV, CDR2 YYDKDF (reference sequence). V gave up 0 bases and J gave up 4 bases; unmatched junction bases: 5. The CDR3 consists of 15 residues. The DNA for the CDR3 is TGTGCCACCAGCAGAGATAGGCAGGGGGTCTATGGCTACACCTTC. Translating gives CATSRDRQGVYGYTF.

This clonotype showed up just once. Given a much more abundant clone one base away, this may be a read error. The DNA of the CDR3 is TGTGCCAGCAGCCATTCCGGGAGCGATCAGCCCCAGCATTTT. Its translation: CASSHSGSDQPQHF. The chain links TRBV7-6 to TRBJ1-5, with D uncertain. V gave up 5 bases and J gave up 5 bases, with 13 bases separating them. The CDR3 has 14 amino acids. CDR1 SGHVS and CDR2 FNYEAQ come from the germline V gene.

This clonotype was detected ten times or more. This chain uses TRBV7-2 with TRBJ1-1, with a weak D call TRBD1 (5 bases). Between the trimmed V and J ends, which lost 8 bases and 7 bases, there was a span of 11 bases. Germline V lookup: CDR1 SGHTA, CDR2 FQGNSA. This CDR3 is 11 amino acids long. CDR3 sequence (DNA): TGTGCCAGCGGGGGGGGAGATGAAGCTTTCTTT. Its protein product is CASGGGDEAFF. Variable domain in full (rest from reference TRBV7-2 and TRBJ1-1): GAGVSQSPSNKVTEKGKDVELRCDPISGHTALYWYRQSLGQGLEFLIYFQGNSAPDKSGLPSDRFSAERTGGSVSTLTIQRTQQEDSAVYLCASGGGDEAFFGQGTRLTVV.